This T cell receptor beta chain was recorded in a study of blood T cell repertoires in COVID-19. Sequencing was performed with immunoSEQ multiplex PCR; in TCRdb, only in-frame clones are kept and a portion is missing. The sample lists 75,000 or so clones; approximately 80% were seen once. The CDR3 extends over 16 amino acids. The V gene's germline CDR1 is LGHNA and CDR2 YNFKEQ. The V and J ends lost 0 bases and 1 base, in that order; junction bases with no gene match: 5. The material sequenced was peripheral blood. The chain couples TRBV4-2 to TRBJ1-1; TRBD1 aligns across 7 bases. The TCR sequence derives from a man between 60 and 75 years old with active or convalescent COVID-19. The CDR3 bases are TGTGCCAGCAGCCAAGATGTAGGGACAGAGAACACTGAAGCTTTCTTT. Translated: CASSQDVGTENTEAFF.